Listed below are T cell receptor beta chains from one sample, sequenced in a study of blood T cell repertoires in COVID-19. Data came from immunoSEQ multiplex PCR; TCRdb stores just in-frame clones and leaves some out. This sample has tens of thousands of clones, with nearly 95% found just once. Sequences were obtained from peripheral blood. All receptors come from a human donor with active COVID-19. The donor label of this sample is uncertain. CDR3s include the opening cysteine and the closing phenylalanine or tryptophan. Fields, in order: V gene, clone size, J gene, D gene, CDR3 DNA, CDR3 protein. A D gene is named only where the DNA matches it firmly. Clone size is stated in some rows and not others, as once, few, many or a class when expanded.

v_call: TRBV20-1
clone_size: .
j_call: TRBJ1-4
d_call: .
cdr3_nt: TGCAGTGCTAGTAGCCAAATTAATGAAAAACTGTTTTTT
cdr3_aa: CSASSQINEKLFF

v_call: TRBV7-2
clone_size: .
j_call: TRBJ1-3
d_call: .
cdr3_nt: TGTGCCAGCAGCTTGGCAGGGCACTCTGGAAACACCATATATTTT
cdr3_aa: CASSLAGHSGNTIYF

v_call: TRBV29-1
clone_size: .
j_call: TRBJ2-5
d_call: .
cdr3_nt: TGCAGCGTTGAAGAAGGCAGGGGAGACGAAGAGACCCAGTACTTC
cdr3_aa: CSVEEGRGDEETQYF

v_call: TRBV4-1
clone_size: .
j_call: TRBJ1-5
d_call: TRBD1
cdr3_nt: TGCGCCAGCAGCCTTTCCGGGACAGGGGAACAGCCCCAGCATTTT
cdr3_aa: CASSLSGTGEQPQHF

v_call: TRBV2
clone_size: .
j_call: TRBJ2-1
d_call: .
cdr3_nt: TGTGCCAGCAGTGAAAAACAGGTAGCAAATGAGCAGTTCTTC
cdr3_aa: CASSEKQVANEQFF

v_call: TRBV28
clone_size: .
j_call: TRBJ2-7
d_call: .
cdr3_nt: TGTGCCAGCGGACTATCCTTATACGAGCAGTACTTC
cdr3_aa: CASGLSLYEQYF

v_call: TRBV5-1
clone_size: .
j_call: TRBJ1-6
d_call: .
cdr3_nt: TGCGCCAGCAGCTTGATGCCAGGGAATTCACCCCTCCACTTT
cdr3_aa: CASSLMPGNSPLHF

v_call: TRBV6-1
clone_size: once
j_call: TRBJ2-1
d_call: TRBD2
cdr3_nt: TGTGCCAGCAGTGACGTGGGGCGGGGGGACAATGAGCAGTTCTTC
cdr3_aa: CASSDVGRGDNEQFF

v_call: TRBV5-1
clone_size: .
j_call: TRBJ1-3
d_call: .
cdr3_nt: TGCGCCAGCAGCCCCGACGGAGCACAAGGGGAAAACACCATATATTTT
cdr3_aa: CASSPDGAQGENTIYF

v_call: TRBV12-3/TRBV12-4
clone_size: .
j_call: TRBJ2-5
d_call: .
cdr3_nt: TGTGCCAGCTCAGAATTGGAGACCCAGTACTTC
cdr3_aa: CASSELETQYF

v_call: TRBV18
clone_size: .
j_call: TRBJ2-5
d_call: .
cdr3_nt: TGTGCCAGCTCACCAACAGGGTCAGGGACCCAGTACTTC
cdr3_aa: CASSPTGSGTQYF

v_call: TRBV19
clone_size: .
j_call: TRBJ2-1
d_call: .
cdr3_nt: TGTGCCAGTAGTAGCGCGGGTGCAAGCTCCTACAATGAGCAGTTCTTC
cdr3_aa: CASSSAGASSYNEQFF

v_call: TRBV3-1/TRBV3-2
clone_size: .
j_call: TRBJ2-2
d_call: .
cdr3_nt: TGTGCCAGCAGCCAAGTTCTGCCTAGCTCCAGCTCGAACACCGGGGAGCTGTTTTTT
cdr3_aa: CASSQVLPSSSSNTGELFF

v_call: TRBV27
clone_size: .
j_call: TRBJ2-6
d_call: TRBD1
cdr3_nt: TGTGCCAGCAGTTGGACAGGGGCTGGGGCCAACGTCCTGACTTTC
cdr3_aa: CASSWTGAGANVLTF

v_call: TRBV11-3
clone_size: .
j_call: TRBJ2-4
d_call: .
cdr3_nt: TGTGCCAGCAGCCCCCGCGGCGGGGCCAAAAACATTCAGTACTTC
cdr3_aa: CASSPRGGAKNIQYF

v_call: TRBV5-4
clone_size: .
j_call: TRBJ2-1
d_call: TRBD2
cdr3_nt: TGTGCCTGCTCGTTGAGGGCGGGGGGGAGAAATGAGCAGTTCTTC
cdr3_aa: CACSLRAGGRNEQFF

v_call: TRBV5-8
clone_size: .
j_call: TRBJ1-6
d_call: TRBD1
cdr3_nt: TGTGCCAGCAGCCCGACAGGGAGTCACGGATCACCCCTCCACTTT
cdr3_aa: CASSPTGSHGSPLHF

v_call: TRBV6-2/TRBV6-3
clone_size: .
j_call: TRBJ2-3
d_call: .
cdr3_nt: TGTGCCAGCAGTTTCGGGGGACAGAATACGCAGTATTTT
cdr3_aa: CASSFGGQNTQYF

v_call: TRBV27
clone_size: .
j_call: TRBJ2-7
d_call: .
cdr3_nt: TGTGCCAGCCCGTCAGGGTCCTACGAGCAGTACTTC
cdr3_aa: CASPSGSYEQYF

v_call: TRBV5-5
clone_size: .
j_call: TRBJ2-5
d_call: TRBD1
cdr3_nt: TGTGCCAGCAGCCTCGGGACAGCAAGGGGGCAAGAGACCCAGTACTTC
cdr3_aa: CASSLGTARGQETQYF

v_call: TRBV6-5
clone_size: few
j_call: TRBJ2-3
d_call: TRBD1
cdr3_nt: TGTGCCAGCAGGAGGACAGGGGGAACAGATACGCAGTATTTT
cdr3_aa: CASRRTGGTDTQYF

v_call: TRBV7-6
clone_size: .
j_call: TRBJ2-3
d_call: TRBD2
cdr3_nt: TGTGCCAGCAGCCGGCGGACTAGCGGGGGGCCCAATACGCAGTATTTT
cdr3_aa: CASSRRTSGGPNTQYF

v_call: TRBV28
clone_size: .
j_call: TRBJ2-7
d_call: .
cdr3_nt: TGTGCCAGCAGCCTTGGGGAGGCGCGCTACGAGCAGTACTTC
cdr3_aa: CASSLGEARYEQYF

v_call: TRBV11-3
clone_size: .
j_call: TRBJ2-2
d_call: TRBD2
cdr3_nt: TGTGCCAGCAGCTCCCGCGGGGGGGCCACCGGGGAGCTGTTTTTT
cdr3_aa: CASSSRGGATGELFF

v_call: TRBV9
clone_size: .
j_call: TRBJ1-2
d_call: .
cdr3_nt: TGTGCCAGCAGCGTAGATTCCGGGGCTAACTATGGCTACACCTTC
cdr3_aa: CASSVDSGANYGYTF

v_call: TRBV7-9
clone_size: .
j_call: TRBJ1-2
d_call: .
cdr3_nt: TGTGCCAGCTCCACCTACAGGGTGAGCTATGGCTACACCTTC
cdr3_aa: CASSTYRVSYGYTF

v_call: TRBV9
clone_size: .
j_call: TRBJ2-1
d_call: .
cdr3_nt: TGTGCCAGCAGCGTAGGACTTGGCCGTGAGCAGTTCTTC
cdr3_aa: CASSVGLGREQFF

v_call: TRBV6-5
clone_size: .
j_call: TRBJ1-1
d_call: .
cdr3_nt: TGTGCCAGCAAATGGACTTCCGGAACTGAAGCTTTCTTT
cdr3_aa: CASKWTSGTEAFF

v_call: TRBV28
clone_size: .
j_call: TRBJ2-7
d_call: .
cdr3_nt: TGTGCCAGCAGTTTAGCGGGGACCTCCTACGAGCAGTACTTC
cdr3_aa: CASSLAGTSYEQYF

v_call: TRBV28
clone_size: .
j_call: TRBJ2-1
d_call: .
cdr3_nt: TGTGCCAGCAGTTTACTCCTCAGGGGATCATACAATGAGCAGTTCTTC
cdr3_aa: CASSLLLRGSYNEQFF

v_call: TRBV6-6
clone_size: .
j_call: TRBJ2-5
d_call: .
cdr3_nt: TGTGCCAGCAGTCCTACCGGCGTAGCCCAAGAGACCCAGTACTTC
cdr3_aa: CASSPTGVAQETQYF

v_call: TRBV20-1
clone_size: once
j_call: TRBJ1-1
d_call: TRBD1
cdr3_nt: TGCAGTGCGCCAGGGGGCGCTGAAGCTTTCTTT
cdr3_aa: CSAPGGAEAFF

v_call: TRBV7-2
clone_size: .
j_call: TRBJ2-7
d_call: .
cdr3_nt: TGTGCCAGCAGCGAACGCGGGGATACCCTTTACGAGCAGTACTTC
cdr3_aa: CASSERGDTLYEQYF

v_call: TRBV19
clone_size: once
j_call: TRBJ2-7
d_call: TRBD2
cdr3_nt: TGTGCCAGTAGTCGCCTGGGGGAGGGCGACGAGCAGTACTTC
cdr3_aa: CASSRLGEGDEQYF

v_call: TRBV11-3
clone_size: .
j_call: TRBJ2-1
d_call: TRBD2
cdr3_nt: TGTGCCAGCAGCTTATCTTCTGTGAGATGGCGGGGGGGCAATGAGCAGTTCTTC
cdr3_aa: CASSLSSVRWRGGNEQFF

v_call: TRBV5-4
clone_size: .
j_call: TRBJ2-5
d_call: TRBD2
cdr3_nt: TGTGCCAGCAGCTCCCGTACTAGCGGGGCCCAAGAGACCCAGTACTTC
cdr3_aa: CASSSRTSGAQETQYF

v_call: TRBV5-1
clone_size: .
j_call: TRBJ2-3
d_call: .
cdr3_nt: TGCGCCAGCAGCTTGGATTCGTCGTCGACAGATACGCAGTATTTT
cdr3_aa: CASSLDSSSTDTQYF

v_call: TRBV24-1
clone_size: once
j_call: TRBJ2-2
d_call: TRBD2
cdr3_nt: TGTGCCACCAGTGATCTAAAAAGGACTAGCGGGATAAGGAACACCGGGGAGCTGTTTTTT
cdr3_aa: CATSDLKRTSGIRNTGELFF

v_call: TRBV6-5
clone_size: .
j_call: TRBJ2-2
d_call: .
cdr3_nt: TGTGCCAGCAGTCAGGGTGGGGAGCTGTTTTTT
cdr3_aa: CASSQGGELFF

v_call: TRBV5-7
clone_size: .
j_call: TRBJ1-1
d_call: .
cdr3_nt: TGTGCCAGCGGTCCGGACACTGAAGCTTTCTTT
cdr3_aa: CASGPDTEAFF

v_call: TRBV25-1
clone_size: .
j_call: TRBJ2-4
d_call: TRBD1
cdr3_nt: TGTGCCAGCAGTGGACAGGGGGCCAAAAACATTCAGTACTTC
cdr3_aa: CASSGQGAKNIQYF

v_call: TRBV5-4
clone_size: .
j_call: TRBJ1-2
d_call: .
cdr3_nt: TGTGCCAGCAGCTTGGGAGGGAAGCCCAACTATGGCTACACCTTC
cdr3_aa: CASSLGGKPNYGYTF

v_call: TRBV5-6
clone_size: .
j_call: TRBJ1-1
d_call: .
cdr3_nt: TGTGCCAGCAGCCCGGACAGCAAGAGGGAGGGAGCTTTCTTT
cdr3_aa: CASSPDSKREGAFF

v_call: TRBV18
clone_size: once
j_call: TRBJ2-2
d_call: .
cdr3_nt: TGTGCCAGCTCACCATCCAGAATCACGGCGGGAAAGGGCAACGCCGGGGAGCTGTTTTTT
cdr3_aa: CASSPSRITAGKGNAGELFF

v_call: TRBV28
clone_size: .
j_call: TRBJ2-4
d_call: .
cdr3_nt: TGTGCCAGCAGCCCAGGTGTTCGAGCCAAAAACATTCAGTACTTC
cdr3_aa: CASSPGVRAKNIQYF

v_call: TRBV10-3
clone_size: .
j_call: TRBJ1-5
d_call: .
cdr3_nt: TGTGCCATCAGTGACGTTAGCAATCAGCCCCAGCATTTT
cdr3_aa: CAISDVSNQPQHF

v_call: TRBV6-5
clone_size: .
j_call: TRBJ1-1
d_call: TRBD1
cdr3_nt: TGTGCCAGCAGTTACCGGGACAGGGGAAACACTGAAGCTTTCTTT
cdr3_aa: CASSYRDRGNTEAFF

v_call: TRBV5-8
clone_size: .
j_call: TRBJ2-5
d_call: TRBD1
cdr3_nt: TGTGCCAGCAGCCCGCGGGCAGGGGGCGGGGAGACCCAGTACTTC
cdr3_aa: CASSPRAGGGETQYF

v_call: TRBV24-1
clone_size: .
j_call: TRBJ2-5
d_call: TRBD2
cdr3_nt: TGTGCCACCAGTGATTTGCATGAGCGGGGGGGGAGAACCCAGTACTTC
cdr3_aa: CATSDLHERGGRTQYF

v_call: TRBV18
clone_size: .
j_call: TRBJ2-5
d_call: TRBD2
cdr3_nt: TGTGCCAGCTCCCAGCGGGGAGAGACCCAGTACTTC
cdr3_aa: CASSQRGETQYF

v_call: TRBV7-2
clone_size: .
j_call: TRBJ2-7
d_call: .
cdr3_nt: TGTGCCAGCAGCTCCCGGGAGGGGGCCAAAGGCGAGCAGTACTTC
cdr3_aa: CASSSREGAKGEQYF

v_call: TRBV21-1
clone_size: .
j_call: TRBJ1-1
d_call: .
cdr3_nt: TGTGCCAGCAGCAAAGGAGGGACAGGGGGCGCAGCTTTCTTT
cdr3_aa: CASSKGGTGGAAFF

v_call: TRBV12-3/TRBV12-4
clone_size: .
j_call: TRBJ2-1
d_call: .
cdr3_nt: TGTGCCAGCAGTCGCCCAGGGGAGAAGTTCTTC
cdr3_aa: CASSRPGEKFF

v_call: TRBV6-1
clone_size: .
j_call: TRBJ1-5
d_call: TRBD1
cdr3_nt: TGTGCCAGCAGTGAAACGTCCCCAGGACAGGGAACTTTGAACAGCAATCAGCCCCAGCATTTT
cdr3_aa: CASSETSPGQGTLNSNQPQHF

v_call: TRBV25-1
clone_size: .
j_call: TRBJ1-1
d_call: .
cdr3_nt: TGTGCCAGCAGCCTCCTCGGGAACACTGAAGCTTTCTTT
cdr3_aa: CASSLLGNTEAFF

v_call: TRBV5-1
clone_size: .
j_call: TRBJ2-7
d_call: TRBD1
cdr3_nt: TGCGCCAGCAGCCCCAAACAGGGGTCAACCTACGAGCAGTACTTC
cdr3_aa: CASSPKQGSTYEQYF

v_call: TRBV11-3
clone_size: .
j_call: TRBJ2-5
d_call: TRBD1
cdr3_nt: TGTGCCAGCAGCTTAGTATTCGGATTGGGACAGAACCAAGAGACCCAGTACTTC
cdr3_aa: CASSLVFGLGQNQETQYF

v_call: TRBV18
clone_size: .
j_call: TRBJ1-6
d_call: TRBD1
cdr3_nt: TGTGCCAGCTCACCTGTAGGGACAGGGGTTTCACCCCTCCACTTT
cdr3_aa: CASSPVGTGVSPLHF

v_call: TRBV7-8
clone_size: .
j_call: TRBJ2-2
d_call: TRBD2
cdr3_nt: TGTGCCAGCAGGATGGGACTAGCGGGAACCGGGGAGCTGTTTTTT
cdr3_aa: CASRMGLAGTGELFF